The clone carrying this T cell receptor beta chain has a count of ten or more. Its antigen is as yet unknown. This entry comes from a study of molecular identifiers for immune sequencing clone quantification. Study-wide findings and caveats: The share of molecules held by clones above 20 RNA copies was over 99% in effector cells and under 1% in naive cells. Reportedly, one cell's Jurkat TCR RNA was detected within 1,200,000 naive CD8 cells.

Trimming stripped 1 base from V and 2 bases from J, with 11 bases between. The CDR3 has 15 amino acids. Germline-derived CDR1 and CDR2 are MGHRA and YSYEKL. From approximately 20,000 to 1,000,000 sorted cells, naive CD8 libraries were generated with 10%, 30% or 50% RNA. Sorting isolated naive CD8 T cells as CD8+CD4-CCR7+CD45RA+ events. TCRdb passed the PCR reads through MiXCR, listing each CDR3 protein once. This table holds under 600,000 distinct CDR3 sequences, 20% to 25% found once. Sequencing was carried out using naive CD8+ T cells from blood, with Jurkat cell RNA spiked in. The sample's subset: FACS-sorted CD8+CD4-CCR7+CD45RA+ naive T cells. The chain is built from TRBV4-1 and TRBJ1-1; tentatively, D is TRBD1 (5 bases). The clonotype was recovered from a human donor in good health. Some libraries in this study had Jurkat cell RNA spiked in. The CDR3 reads CASSQAGGGNTEAFF. CDR3 coding DNA: TGCGCCAGCAGCCAAGCTGGGGGGGGTAACACTGAAGCTTTCTTT.